One and the same sample provided the 29 T cell receptor beta chains below, sequenced in a study of blood T cell repertoires in COVID-19. Sequencing was performed with immunoSEQ multiplex PCR; in TCRdb, only in-frame clones are kept and a portion is missing. The table includes almost 95,000 clones, around 88% detected once. The sample taken for sequencing was peripheral blood. The receptors derive from a woman aged 60-75 years with COVID-19, enrolled during active disease.

The chain links TRBV11-2 to TRBJ1-3; 8 bases are shared with TRBD1. Germline values: CDR1 SGHAT, CDR2 FQNNGV. The junction had 7 bases not matched to a gene; V was cut back by 2 bases and J by 4 bases. The CDR3 is 16 residues long. CDR3 in amino acids: CASSLSRAGGGNTIYF. The DNA for the CDR3 is TGTGCCAGCAGCTTAAGTCGGGCAGGGGGCGGAAACACCATATATTTT.

The chain carries TRBV7-9 and TRBJ2-3; D gene unclear. V gave up 5 bases and J gave up 4 bases, with 7 bases separating them. The germline gives CDR1 SEHNR, CDR2 FQNEAQ (reference sequence). The CDR3 is 12 residues long. The DNA for the CDR3 is TGTGCCAGCAGCCCGCGATCAGATACGCAGTATTTT. It encodes CASSPRSDTQYF.

The V call is TRBV27, the J call TRBJ2-7, with 8 bases matching TRBD2. The CDR3 runs to 15 residues. Germline CDR1 reads MNHEY; CDR2 reads SMNVEV (reference sequence). Germline trimming cut 0 bases from V and 4 bases from J; bases unmatched to any gene: 5. In DNA form, the CDR3 reads TGTGCCAGCAGTTTATCGAGTCGGGGGGGGTACGAGCAGTACTTC. Its translation is CASSLSSRGGYEQYF.

The V call is TRBV7-9, the J call TRBJ1-1; D is perhaps TRBD1 (6 bases). CDR3 length: 13 residues. Trimming removed 8 bases from V and 1 base from J, with 11 bases in between. CDR1 is SEHNR and CDR2 is FQNEAQ in the germline V gene (reference sequence). DNA of the CDR3: TGTGCCAGCGGACGACAGGCGAACACTGAAGCTTTCTTT. Translating it yields CASGRQANTEAFF. The full variable domain, its missing parts supplied by reference TRBV7-9 and TRBJ1-1, is DTGVSQNPRHKITKRGQNVTFRCDPISEHNRLYWYRQTLGQGPEFLTYFQNEAQLEKSRLLSDRFSAERPKGSFSTLEIQRTEQGDSAMYLCASGRQANTEAFFGQGTRLTVV.

The chain has TRBV7-2 and TRBJ2-3; D not certain. Germline CDR1 and CDR2: SGHTA and FQGNSA. The CDR3 contains 16 residues. Trimming left V 2 bases short and J 3 bases short, with 15 bases between. The CDR3 loop reads CASSLRPMLVTDTQYF. CDR3 DNA: TGTGCCAGCAGCTTACGCCCGATGTTAGTTACAGATACGCAGTATTTT. The full variable domain, with the rest looked up from reference TRBV7-2 and TRBJ2-3, is GAGVSQSPSNKVTEKGKDVELRCDPISGHTALYWYRQSLGQGLEFLIYFQGNSAPDKSGLPSDRFSAERTGGSVSTLTIQRTQQEDSAVYLCASSLRPMLVTDTQYFGPGTRLTVL.

This clone was detected only once. The chain joins TRBV19 to TRBJ1-2; D possibly corresponds to TRBD1 (6 bases). Germline V lookup: CDR1 LNHDA, CDR2 SQIVND (reference sequence). The CDR3 is 13 amino acids. V lost 9 bases and J lost 6, with 17 bases in between. CDR3 sequence (DNA): TGTGCCAGCCAACGGGGGGGCGGGAATGGCTACACCTTC. It codes for CASQRGGGNGYTF.

This clone was seen only a few times. Other DNA variants within this sample encode the same CDR3. V usage is TRBV12-3 or TRBV12-4 and J usage is TRBJ2-7, with 10 bases identical to TRBD1. The junction had 0 bases not matched to a gene; V was cut back by 3 bases and J by 4 bases. The CDR3 consists of 13 residues. DNA of the CDR3: TGTGCCAGCAGTTTGGGACAGGGGTACGAGCAGTACTTC. Its protein is CASSLGQGYEQYF.

This clone has only a few counts. This chain connects TRBV7-6 to TRBJ1-5; D gene uncertain. Germline V gene sequence: CDR1 SGHVS, CDR2 FNYEAQ. Between the trimmed V and J ends, which lost 1 base and 2 bases, there was a span of 3 bases. The CDR3 runs 13 residues. CDR3: CASSLGRNQPQHF. Here the CDR3 DNA reads TGTGCCAGCAGCTTAGGGCGCAATCAGCCCCAGCATTTT.

The chain joins TRBV4-1 to TRBJ2-2; D possibly corresponds to TRBD1 (5 bases). The length of the CDR3 is 17 residues. Trimming stripped 1 base from V and 0 bases from J, with 12 bases between. Germline values: CDR1 MGHRA, CDR2 YSYEKL. The DNA of the CDR3 is TGCGCCAGCAGCCAAGGTGTAGGGGCCCCGAACACCGGGGAGCTGTTTTTT. It specifies CASSQGVGAPNTGELFF.

V is TRBV5-1 and J is TRBJ2-1; 10 nucleotides line up with TRBD2. Per the germline V gene, CDR1 is SGHRS and CDR2 is YFSETQ. The trim removed 4 bases at V and 3 bases at J, leaving 10 bases unmatched. The CDR3 extends over 17 amino acids. DNA for the CDR3: TGCGCCAGCAGCCAACTACCGGGACTAGCGTTCTACAATGAGCAGTTCTTC. Residues: CASSQLPGLAFYNEQFF.

The chain employs TRBV4-1 and TRBJ1-5; D unresolved. Per germline, CDR1 MGHRA and CDR2 YSYEKL. The V and J ends lost 1 base and 2 bases respectively, with 9 bases between them. The CDR3 has 15 amino acids. As DNA, the CDR3 is TGCGCCAGCAGCCAAGCCGGCGGGGGCAATCAGCCCCAGCATTTT. Its translation is CASSQAGGGNQPQHF.

This chain links TRBV12-3 or TRBV12-4 with TRBJ1-2; 7 nucleotides align to TRBD1. The CDR3 covers 12 residues. The V and J ends lost 7 bases and 7 bases, in that order; junction bases with no gene match: 6. The CDR3 DNA reads TGTGCCAGCACCTTACAGGGGAGTGGCTACACCTTC. It specifies CASTLQGSGYTF.

The chain recombines TRBV6-5 with TRBJ1-5; D may be TRBD1 (5 bases). V was cut by 9 bases and J by 3 bases, with 15 bases left in between. The CDR3 sequence is 14 residues long. Germline V gene sequence: CDR1 MNHEY, CDR2 SVGAGI. The CDR3 sequence: CASTTAHANQPQHF. The CDR3 coding sequence is TGTGCCAGTACGACAGCGCACGCCAATCAGCCCCAGCATTTT.

The V call is TRBV5-1, the J call TRBJ1-4; 8 nucleotides match TRBD1. V shed 3 bases and J 7 bases; nucleotides not matched to a gene: 5. In germline, CDR1 is SGHRS, CDR2 YFSETQ. The CDR3 runs 14 residues. The CDR3 here is CASSSTGEFEKLFF. CDR3 DNA sequence: TGCGCCAGCAGCTCGACAGGGGAGTTTGAAAAACTGTTTTTT.

The chain uses TRBV5-1 and TRBJ1-2; 7 bases match TRBD1. The CDR3 contains 15 residues. Losses at the gene ends were 1 base for V and 0 bases for J; bases not matched to a gene: 3. From germline, CDR1 is SGHRS and CDR2 YFSETQ. The CDR3 protein is CASSLSGTANYGYTF. The CDR3, as DNA: TGCGCCAGCAGCTTGTCCGGGACAGCTAACTATGGCTACACCTTC.

This clone was observed a single time. The chain carries TRBV6-2 or TRBV6-3 and TRBJ1-1; D is perhaps TRBD1 (6 bases). The germline gives CDR1 MNHEY, CDR2 SVGEGT. This CDR3 is 13 amino acids long. Trimming stripped 2 bases from V and 11 bases from J, with 15 bases between. CDR3: CASSYGGHRTAFF. CDR3 nucleotides: TGTGCCAGCAGTTACGGGGGACACAGGACGGCTTTCTTT.

This clone was seen only once. The chain recombines TRBV11-1 with TRBJ2-2; no clear D gene. Germline CDR1 is SGHAT and CDR2 is FQDESV (reference sequence). V dropped 1 base and J dropped 3 bases, with 9 bases sitting between them. The CDR3 runs 15 residues. The CDR3 loop is CASSLVGLDTGELFF. The CDR3 DNA follows: TGTGCCAGCAGCTTAGTGGGCCTGGACACCGGGGAGCTGTTTTTT.

The gene calls are TRBV5-1 and TRBJ2-1, with 15 bases fitting TRBD2. Losses at the gene ends were 4 bases for V and 2 bases for J; bases not matched to a gene: 4. The CDR3 consists of 17 residues. In germline, CDR1 is SGHRS, CDR2 YFSETQ. The CDR3 loop is CASSRTSGGAPYNEQFF. The CDR3 region has the DNA TGCGCCAGCAGCCGGACTAGCGGGGGGGCCCCCTACAATGAGCAGTTCTTC. The whole variable domain, filled in from reference TRBV5-1 and TRBJ2-1, reads KAGVTQTPRYLIKTRGQQVTLSCSPISGHRSVSWYQQTPGQGLQFLFEYFSETQRNKGNFPGRFSGRQFSNSRSEMNVSTLELGDSALYLCASSRTSGGAPYNEQFFGPGTRLTVL.

The chain has TRBV30 and TRBJ1-5; perhaps TRBD1 as D (5 bases). This CDR3 spans 14 amino acids. Germline CDR1 reads GTSNPN; CDR2 reads SVGIG (reference sequence). V lost 2 bases and J lost 5, with 13 bases in between. The CDR3 loop is CAWSSVWGDQPQHF. In DNA form, the CDR3 reads TGTGCCTGGAGTTCGGTGTGGGGGGATCAGCCCCAGCATTTT.

A few counts support this clone. The rearrangement joins TRBV10-2 to TRBJ1-3; D is unresolved. In germline, CDR1 is WSHSY, CDR2 SAAADI. Trimming pared 2 bases from V and 2 bases from J, leaving 4 bases between. The CDR3 totals 13 residues. CDR3 in DNA: TGCGCCAGCAGTGAGACAACTGGAAACACCATATATTTT. Amino acid sequence: CASSETTGNTIYF.

The genes are TRBV7-9 and TRBJ1-2; D perhaps matches TRBD1 (5 bases). Trimming cost V 2 bases and J 13 bases, with 17 bases left between them. Germline-derived CDR1 and CDR2 are SEHNR and FQNEAQ (reference sequence). The CDR3 loop spans 13 amino acids. The CDR3 protein is CASSLWTSRAFTF. The CDR3 nucleotides are TGTGCCAGCAGCTTATGGACATCCCGGGCGTTCACCTTC.

This sequence joins TRBV7-7 and TRBJ2-7, with D possibly matching TRBD2 (6 bases). The V end was cut by 5 bases, the J end by 2 bases, with 19 bases between. CDR1 and CDR2 (germline): SSHAT, FNYEAQ (reference sequence). CDR3 length: 16 amino acids. The CDR3 DNA is TGTGCCAGCAGCCCGCACTCGGGACTCCAAACCTACGAGCAGTACTTC. It is translated as CASSPHSGLQTYEQYF.

In the case of this clone: Other DNA sequences of this sample code for an identical CDR3. The rearrangement links TRBV28 to TRBJ1-2; 7 bases agree with TRBD1. V shed 2 bases, J shed 4 bases, and the junction held 4 bases outside the gene matches. The germline V gene has CDR1 MDHEN and CDR2 SYDVKM. CDR3 length equals 14 residues. CDR3 residues: CASSLRDRVYGYTF. The CDR3 bases are TGTGCCAGCAGTTTAAGGGACAGAGTCTATGGCTACACCTTC.

The J gene is TRBJ2-5, the V gene TRBV7-9; D is possibly TRBD2 (5 bases). This CDR3 is 15 amino acids long. V was pared by 0 bases and J by 7 bases, with 15 bases between. Per the germline V gene, CDR1 is SEHNR and CDR2 is FQNEAQ (reference sequence). The CDR3 here is CASSLAPGVRGTQYF. Written as DNA, the CDR3 is TGTGCCAGCAGCTTAGCCCCCGGGGTTCGGGGGACCCAGTACTTC.

The genes are TRBV7-8 and TRBJ1-2; the match to TRBD1 covers 7 bases. Germline loops: CDR1 SGHVS, CDR2 FQNEAQ. V shed 1 base, J shed 4 bases, and the junction held 6 bases outside the gene matches. The CDR3 is 15 amino acids. The CDR3 is CASSLEYRGSYGYTF. The CDR3 DNA reads as TGTGCCAGCAGCTTAGAGTACAGGGGCTCCTATGGCTACACCTTC.

The chain couples TRBV9 to TRBJ2-7, with TRBD1 matching over 10 bases. The CDR3 has 14 residues. V lost 4 bases, J lost 3 bases, and 4 bases stayed unmatched. CDR1 and CDR2 from the germline V gene are SGDLS and YYNGEE. The CDR3 protein is CASSLGQGDYEQYF. CDR3 nucleotides: TGTGCCAGCAGCCTAGGACAGGGGGACTACGAGCAGTACTTC. Variable domain in full (rest from reference TRBV9 and TRBJ2-7): DSGVTQTPKHLITATGQRVTLRCSPRSGDLSVYWYQQSLDQGLQFLIQYYNGEERAKGNILERFSAQQFPDLHSELNLSSLELGDSALYFCASSLGQGDYEQYFGPGTRLTVT.

The chain joins TRBV19 to TRBJ2-2; 11 bases line up with TRBD1. The germline gives CDR1 LNHDA, CDR2 SQIVND (reference sequence). The CDR3 is made up of 15 amino acids. J lost 5 bases, V lost 5 bases, and 4 bases had no gene match. The CDR3 reads CASSPGTGGTGELFF. CDR3 nucleotide sequence: TGTGCCAGTAGTCCCGGGACAGGGGGAACCGGGGAGCTGTTTTTT.

This clone is a singleton in its sample. The chain uses TRBV6-4 and TRBJ2-3; D unresolved. V lost 0 bases to trimming and J lost 6 bases, with 4 bases between them. Germline-derived CDR1 and CDR2 are MRHNA and SNTAGT. The CDR3 totals 12 residues. Written as DNA, the CDR3 is TGTGCCAGCAGTGACTCCGGGGATACGCAGTATTTT. Translating it yields CASSDSGDTQYF.

This chain links TRBV6-5 with TRBJ1-2; D may be TRBD1 (5 bases). The CDR3 is 16 amino acids. The germline gives CDR1 MNHEY, CDR2 SVGAGI. Trimming took 0 bases from V and 4 from J, leaving 15 bases between them. CDR3 amino acids: CASSYSSGGDGYGYTF. The CDR3 DNA reads TGTGCCAGCAGTTACTCTTCGGGGGGGGACGGCTATGGCTACACCTTC.